This T cell receptor beta chain comes out of a study of blood T cell repertoires in COVID-19. Repertoires were generated with immunoSEQ multiplex PCR, while TCRdb's copy carries only in-frame clones and drops some. The sample yields a few hundred thousand clones, around 86% seen once. Germline V gives CDR1 MNHEY, CDR2 SVGEGT. V shed 5 bases and J shed 6 bases, with 17 bases lying between them. The CDR3 length is 15 residues. The chain has TRBV6-2 or TRBV6-3 and TRBJ1-5, with D perhaps TRBD1 (5 bases). Sequencing was done on a sample of PBMCs or T cells enriched from blood (not recorded which). The clonotype was recovered from a man in his forties who had recovered from COVID-19. CDR3 nucleotides: TGTGCCAGCAGTCCACACAGCCAGGGTTCTCAGCCCCAGCATTTT. Translating it yields CASSPHSQGSQPQHF.